The clone carrying this T cell receptor (beta chain) was counted between two and nine times. The PCR used 60 Vbeta and 13 Jbeta primers. Only in-frame clones appear in the TCRdb table, and some are missing; sequencing was by immunoSEQ multiplex PCR. The sample has around 130,000 clones; over 75% are singletons. This entry is derived from a study of cytomegalovirus exposure and HLA in healthy donors. The CDR3 totals 14 residues. CDR1 GTSNPN and CDR2 SVGIG come from the germline V gene (reference sequence). V lost 2 bases and J lost 8, with 15 bases in between. Specimen: PBMCs. The chain is built from TRBV30 and TRBJ1-4; no firm D call. The receptor's source is a female donor in good health and CMV-seronegative. The CDR3 nucleotides are TGTGCCTGGAGTCTGTCGGCAGCGAGCGAAAAACTGTTTTTT. Protein sequence: CAWSLSAASEKLFF. Based on the CDR3 plus reference TRBV30 and TRBJ1-4, the full variable domain is SQTIHQWPATLVQPVGSPLSLECTVEGTSNPNLYWYRQAAGRGLQLLFYSVGIGQISSEVPQNLSASRPQDRQFILSSKKLLLSDSGFYLCAWSLSAASEKLFFGSGTQLSVL.